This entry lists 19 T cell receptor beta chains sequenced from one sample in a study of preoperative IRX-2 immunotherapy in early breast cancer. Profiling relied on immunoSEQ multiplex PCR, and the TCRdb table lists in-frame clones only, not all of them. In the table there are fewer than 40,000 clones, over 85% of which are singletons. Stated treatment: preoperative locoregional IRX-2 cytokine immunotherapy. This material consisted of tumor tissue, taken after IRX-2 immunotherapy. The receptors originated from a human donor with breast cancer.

The CDR3 loop is CSVQGRAGGNTEAFF. In DNA, the CDR3 is TGCAGCGTCCAAGGGCGTGCGGGTGGGAACACTGAAGCTTTCTTT. The chain is built from TRBV29-1 and TRBJ1-1; D uncertain. Germline V CDR1 and CDR2: SQVTM, ANQGSEA. The CDR3 length is 15 residues. V dropped 6 bases and J dropped 1 base, with 18 bases sitting between them.

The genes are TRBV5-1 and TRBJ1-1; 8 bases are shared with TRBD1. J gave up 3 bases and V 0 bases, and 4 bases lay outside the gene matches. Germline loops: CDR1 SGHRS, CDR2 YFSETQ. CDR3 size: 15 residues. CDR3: CASSLVLTGDTEAFF. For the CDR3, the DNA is TGCGCCAGCAGCTTGGTTTTGACAGGGGACACTGAAGCTTTCTTT. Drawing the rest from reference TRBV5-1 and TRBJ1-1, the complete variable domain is KAGVTQTPRYLIKTRGQQVTLSCSPISGHRSVSWYQQTPGQGLQFLFEYFSETQRNKGNFPGRFSGRQFSNSRSEMNVSTLELGDSALYLCASSLVLTGDTEAFFGQGTRLTVV.

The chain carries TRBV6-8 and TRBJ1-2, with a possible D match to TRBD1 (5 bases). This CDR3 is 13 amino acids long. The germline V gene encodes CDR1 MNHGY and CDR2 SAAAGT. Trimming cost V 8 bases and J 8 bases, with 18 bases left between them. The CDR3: CASSRRGGEGYTF. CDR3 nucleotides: TGTGCCAGCTCACGAAGGGGCGGAGAGGGCTACACCTTC.

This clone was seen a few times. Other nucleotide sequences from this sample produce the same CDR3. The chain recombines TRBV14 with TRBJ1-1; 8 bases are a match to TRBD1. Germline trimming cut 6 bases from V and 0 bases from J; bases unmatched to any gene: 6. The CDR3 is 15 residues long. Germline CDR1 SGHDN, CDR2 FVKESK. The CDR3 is CASRPGQGMNTEAFF. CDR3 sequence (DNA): TGTGCCAGCAGACCTGGACAGGGAATGAACACTGAAGCTTTCTTT.

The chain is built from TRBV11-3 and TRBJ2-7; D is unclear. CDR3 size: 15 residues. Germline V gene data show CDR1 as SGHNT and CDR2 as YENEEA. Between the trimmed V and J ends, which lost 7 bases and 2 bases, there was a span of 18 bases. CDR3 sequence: CASTRQVGVAYEQYV. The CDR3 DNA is TGTGCCAGCACCCGCCAAGTTGGGGTAGCCTACGAGCAGTACGTC.

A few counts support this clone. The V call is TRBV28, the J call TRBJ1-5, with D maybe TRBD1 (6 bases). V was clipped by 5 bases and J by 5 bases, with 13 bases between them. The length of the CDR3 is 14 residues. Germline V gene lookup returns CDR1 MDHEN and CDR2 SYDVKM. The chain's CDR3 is CASSTPDRYQPQHF. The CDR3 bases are TGTGCCAGCAGTACGCCAGACAGGTATCAGCCCCAGCATTTT. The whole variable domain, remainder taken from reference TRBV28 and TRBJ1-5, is DVKVTQSSRYLVKRTGEKVFLECVQDMDHENMFWYRQDPGLGLRLIYFSYDVKMKEKGDIPEGYSVSREKKERFSLILESASTNQTSMYLCASSTPDRYQPQHFGDGTRLSIL.

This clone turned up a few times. The CDR3 nucleotides are TGTGCCAGCTCACCACAAGGGGAAAAACTGTTTTTT. This sequence encodes CASSPQGEKLFF. The V call is TRBV18, the J call TRBJ1-4, with D unresolved. Germline CDR1 is KGHSH and CDR2 is LQKENI. Trimming shortened V by 1 base and J by 8 bases, and 5 bases separated the two germline ends. The CDR3 has 12 residues.

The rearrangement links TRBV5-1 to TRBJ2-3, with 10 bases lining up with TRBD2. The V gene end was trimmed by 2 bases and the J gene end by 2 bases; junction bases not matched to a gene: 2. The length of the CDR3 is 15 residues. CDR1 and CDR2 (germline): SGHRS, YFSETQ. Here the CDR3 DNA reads TGCGCCAGCAGCTTACTAGCGGGGAACACAGATACGCAGTATTTT. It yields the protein CASSLLAGNTDTQYF.

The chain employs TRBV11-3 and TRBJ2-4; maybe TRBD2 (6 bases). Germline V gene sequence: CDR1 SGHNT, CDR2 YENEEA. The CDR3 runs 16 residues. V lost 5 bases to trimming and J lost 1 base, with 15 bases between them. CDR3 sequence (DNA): TGTGCCAGCAGCACGCGCGGGAAGGCCGCCAAAAACATTCAGTACTTC. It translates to CASSTRGKAAKNIQYF.

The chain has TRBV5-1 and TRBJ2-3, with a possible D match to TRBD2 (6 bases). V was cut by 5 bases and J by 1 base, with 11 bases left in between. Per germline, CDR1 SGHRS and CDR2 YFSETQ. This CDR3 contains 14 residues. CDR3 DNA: TGCGCCAGCAGTAACGGGGGAGGCACAGATACGCAGTATTTT. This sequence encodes CASSNGGGTDTQYF.

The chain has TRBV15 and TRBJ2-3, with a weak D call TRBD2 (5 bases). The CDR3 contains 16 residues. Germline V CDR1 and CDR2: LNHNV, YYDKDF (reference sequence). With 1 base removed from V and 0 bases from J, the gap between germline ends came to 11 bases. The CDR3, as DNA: TGTGCCACCAGCAGAGGGACGGGATCTAGCACAGATACGCAGTATTTT. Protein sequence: CATSRGTGSSTDTQYF.

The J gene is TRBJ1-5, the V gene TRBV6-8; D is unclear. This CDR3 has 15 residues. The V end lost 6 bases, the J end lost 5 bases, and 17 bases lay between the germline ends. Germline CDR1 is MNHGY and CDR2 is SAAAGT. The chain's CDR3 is CASRRQPHGDQPQHF. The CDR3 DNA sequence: TGTGCCAGCAGGCGTCAACCACACGGAGATCAGCCCCAGCATTTT.

The CDR3 DNA reads as TGTGCCAGTAGTTCTTGGACAGAAGCCAAAAACATTCAGTACTTC. As protein: CASSSWTEAKNIQYF. This rearrangement joins TRBV19 to TRBJ2-4, with D perhaps matching TRBD1 (6 bases). This CDR3 spans 15 amino acids. Germline-derived CDR1 and CDR2 are LNHDA and SQIVND (reference sequence). Trimming took 5 bases from V and 0 from J, leaving 11 bases between them.

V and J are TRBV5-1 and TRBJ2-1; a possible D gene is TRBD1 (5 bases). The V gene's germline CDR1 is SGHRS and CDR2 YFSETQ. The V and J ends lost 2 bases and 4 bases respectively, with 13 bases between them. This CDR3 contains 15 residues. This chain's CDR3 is CASSLRGQIYNEQFF. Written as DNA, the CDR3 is TGCGCCAGCAGCTTACGTGGACAAATATACAATGAGCAGTTCTTC.

CDR3 in DNA: TGTGCCAGCAGCTTTCCTCTCCAGGACTGGTCGAACACCGGGGAGCTGTTTTTT. This encodes CASSFPLQDWSNTGELFF. The chain is built from TRBV7-6 and TRBJ2-2, with D tentatively TRBD2 (5 bases). This CDR3 is built from 18 residues. V was cut by 3 bases and J by 0 bases, with 17 bases left in between. Germline CDR1 SGHVS, CDR2 FNYEAQ.

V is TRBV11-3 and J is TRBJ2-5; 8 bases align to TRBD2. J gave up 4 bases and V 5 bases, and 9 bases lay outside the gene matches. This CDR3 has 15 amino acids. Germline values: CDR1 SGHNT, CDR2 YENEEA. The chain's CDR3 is CASSPLAGIGETQYF. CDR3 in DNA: TGTGCCAGCAGCCCCTTAGCGGGGATTGGAGAGACCCAGTACTTC. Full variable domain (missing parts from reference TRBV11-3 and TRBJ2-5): EAGVVQSPRYKIIEKKQPVAFWCNPISGHNTLYWYLQNLGQGPELLIRYENEEAVDDSQLPKDRFSAERLKGVDSTLKIQPAELGDSAVYLCASSPLAGIGETQYFGPGTRLLVL.

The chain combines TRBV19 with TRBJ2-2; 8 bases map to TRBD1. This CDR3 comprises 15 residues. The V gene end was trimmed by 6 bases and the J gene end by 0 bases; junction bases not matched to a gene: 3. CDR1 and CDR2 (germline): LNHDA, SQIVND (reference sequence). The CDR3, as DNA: TGTGCCAGTAGCCAGGGGGCTCCGAACACCGGGGAGCTGTTTTTT. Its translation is CASSQGAPNTGELFF.

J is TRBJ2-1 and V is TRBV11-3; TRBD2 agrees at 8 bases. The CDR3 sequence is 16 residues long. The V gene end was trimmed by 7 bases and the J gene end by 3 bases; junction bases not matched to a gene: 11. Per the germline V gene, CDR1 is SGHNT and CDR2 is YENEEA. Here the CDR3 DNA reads TGTGCCAGCATCCCAGGAGCTAGCGGGTGCTACAATGAGCAGTTCTTC. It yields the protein CASIPGASGCYNEQFF.

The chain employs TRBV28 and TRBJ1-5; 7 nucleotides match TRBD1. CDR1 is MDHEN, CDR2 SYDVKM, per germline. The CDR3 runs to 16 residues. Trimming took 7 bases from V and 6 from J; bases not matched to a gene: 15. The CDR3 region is CASTLYGKGAGQPQHF. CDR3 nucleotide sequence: TGTGCCAGCACCCTTTACGGGAAGGGGGCAGGTCAGCCCCAGCATTTT. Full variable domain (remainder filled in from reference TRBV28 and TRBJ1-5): DVKVTQSSRYLVKRTGEKVFLECVQDMDHENMFWYRQDPGLGLRLIYFSYDVKMKEKGDIPEGYSVSREKKERFSLILESASTNQTSMYLCASTLYGKGAGQPQHFGDGTRLSIL.